The T cell receptor beta chain under discussion was sequenced for a study of T cell responses to AZD1222 COVID-19 vaccine. On this clone: Its target is unknown.

Findings of the study overall: Repertoires in all cases were sampled only once the peak T cell response had passed. Females outnumbered males among donors, who were mostly white British; clonal diversity was possibly underestimated. Seropositive status at baseline applied to only a handful of AZD1222 recipients.

V lost 8 bases and J lost 0, with 4 bases in between. The CDR3 runs 11 residues. Assay used: immunoSEQ multiplex PCR; TCRdb lists only in-frame clones, some missing. The table includes tens of thousands of clones, about 84% detected once. The J gene is TRBJ1-1, the V gene TRBV12-3 or TRBV12-4; D is unresolved. This sequence originates from an adult in good health. Source: peripheral blood, taken on day 0 of AZD1222 vaccination. The CDR3: CASLLNTEAFF. The DNA of the CDR3 is TGTGCCAGCCTCCTGAACACTGAAGCTTTCTTT.